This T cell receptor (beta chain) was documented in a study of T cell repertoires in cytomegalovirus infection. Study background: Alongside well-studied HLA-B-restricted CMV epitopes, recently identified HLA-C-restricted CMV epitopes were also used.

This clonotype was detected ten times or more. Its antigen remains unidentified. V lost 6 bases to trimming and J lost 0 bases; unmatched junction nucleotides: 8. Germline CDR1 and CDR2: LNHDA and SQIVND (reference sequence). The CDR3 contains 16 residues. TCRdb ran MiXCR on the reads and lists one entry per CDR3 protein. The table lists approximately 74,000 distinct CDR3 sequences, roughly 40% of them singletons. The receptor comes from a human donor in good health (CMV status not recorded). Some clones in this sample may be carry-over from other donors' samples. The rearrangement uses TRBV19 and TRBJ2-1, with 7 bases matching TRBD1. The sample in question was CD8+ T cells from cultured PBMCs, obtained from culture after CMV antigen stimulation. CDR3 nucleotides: TGTGCCAGTAGGATCGGACAGGAACCCTCCTACAATGAGCAGTTCTTC. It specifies CASRIGQEPSYNEQFF.